This is a list of T cell receptor beta chains from one sample in a study of blood T cell repertoires in COVID-19. Produced via immunoSEQ multiplex PCR; TCRdb's table is partial and in-frame only. The sample lists some 250,000 clones, more than 80% occurring once. The specimen was peripheral blood. The receptor set was obtained from an elderly woman with COVID-19, enrolled during active disease. The CDR3 runs from the conserved cysteine through the conserved F or W. D genes are given only for firm matches. The size field is filled for only some rows; it gives once, few, many or a size class.

j_call	d_call	v_call	clone_size	cdr3_aa	cdr3_nt
TRBJ2-2	NA	TRBV6-5	NA	CASSRRQMNTGELFF	TGTGCCAGCTCCAGAAGACAGATGAACACCGGGGAGCTGTTTTTT
TRBJ2-5	NA	TRBV7-3	NA	CASSPGGPGETQYF	TGTGCCAGCAGCCCCGGAGGCCCGGGCGAGACCCAGTACTTC
TRBJ2-2	NA	TRBV5-1	NA	CATNELGGRNTGELFF	TGCGCCACCAATGAACTAGGTGGGAGGAACACCGGGGAGCTGTTTTTT
TRBJ2-2	NA	TRBV10-3	NA	CAIRDPSQGLNTGELFF	TGTGCCATCAGGGACCCCTCCCAGGGATTGAACACCGGGGAGCTGTTTTTT
TRBJ2-3	TRBD2	TRBV5-1	NA	CASSFLAGTDTQYF	TGCGCCAGCAGCTTTCTAGCGGGCACAGATACGCAGTATTTT
TRBJ1-5	NA	TRBV6-1	NA	CASSEATRNQPQHF	TGTGCCAGCAGTGAAGCGACGAGGAATCAGCCCCAGCATTTT
TRBJ2-7	NA	TRBV21-1	NA	CASRGVGRAISYEQYF	TGTGCCAGCCGCGGGGTGGGAAGGGCGATCTCCTACGAGCAGTACTTC
TRBJ1-5	NA	TRBV18	NA	CASSDFRENQPQHF	TGTGCCAGCTCAGACTTTAGGGAGAATCAGCCCCAGCATTTT
TRBJ1-2	TRBD1	TRBV30	NA	CAWSVSGGGLNYGYTF	TGTGCCTGGAGTGTATCAGGGGGCGGTCTTAACTATGGCTACACCTTC
TRBJ2-5	TRBD2	TRBV3-1/TRBV3-2	NA	CASSQDRRTSGGETQYF	TGTGCCAGCAGCCAAGATAGGAGGACTAGCGGGGGTGAGACCCAGTACTTC
TRBJ2-5	TRBD2	TRBV18	few	CASSRLTSRQETQYF	TGTGCCAGCTCACGACTGACTAGCAGACAAGAGACCCAGTACTTC
TRBJ1-5	TRBD1	TRBV6-1	NA	CASSVVGQGVGQPQHF	TGTGCCAGCAGTGTAGTCGGACAGGGAGTGGGTCAGCCCCAGCATTTT
TRBJ2-2	NA	TRBV6-4	NA	CASSDGQRPTGELFF	TGTGCCAGCAGTGACGGGCAGCGGCCCACCGGGGAGCTGTTTTTT
TRBJ2-1	NA	TRBV2	few	CASKGGTVNEQFF	TGTGCCAGCAAAGGAGGCACAGTCAATGAGCAGTTCTTC
TRBJ2-7	TRBD1	TRBV25-1	NA	CASRPPGGNEQYF	TGTGCCAGCAGACCGCCAGGGGGCAACGAGCAGTACTTC
TRBJ1-5	NA	TRBV28	once	CASTKPQGPNQPQHF	TGTGCCAGCACGAAACCCCAGGGTCCGAATCAGCCCCAGCATTTT
TRBJ2-1	TRBD2	TRBV11-3	once	CASSTGTSSYNEQFF	TGTGCCAGCAGCACGGGGACTAGCAGCTACAATGAGCAGTTCTTC
TRBJ1-2	NA	TRBV2	NA	CASSPRTTTNYGYTF	TGTGCCAGCAGTCCGAGGACAACAACTAACTATGGCTACACCTTC
TRBJ2-3	NA	TRBV7-3	NA	CASSLGGHADTQYF	TGTGCCAGCAGCTTGGGGGGGCACGCAGATACGCAGTATTTT
TRBJ2-1	TRBD1	TRBV7-3	many	CASSLTGQGAGDNEQFF	TGTGCCAGCAGCTTAACAGGACAGGGGGCGGGCGACAATGAGCAGTTCTTC
TRBJ2-1	TRBD2	TRBV7-8	NA	CASSLLAGGSSYNEQFF	TGTGCCAGCAGCTTATTAGCGGGGGGAAGCTCCTACAATGAGCAGTTCTTC
TRBJ1-6	NA	TRBV27	NA	CASSLGTDVRNSPLHF	TGTGCCAGCAGTCTAGGAACCGATGTAAGGAATTCACCCCTCCACTTT
TRBJ1-2	NA	TRBV9	few	CASSARMGGRSGYTF	TGTGCCAGCAGCGCACGGATGGGGGGGAGGTCTGGCTACACCTTC
TRBJ2-3	TRBD2	TRBV7-6	NA	CASSPRTSGSSTDTQYF	TGTGCCAGCAGCCCTCGGACTAGCGGGAGTAGCACAGATACGCAGTATTTT
TRBJ2-4	TRBD1	TRBV18	NA	CASSLTGTGRVAKNIQYF	TGTGCCAGCTCACTGACCGGGACAGGGAGAGTAGCCAAAAACATTCAGTACTTC
TRBJ1-1	TRBD1	TRBV18	NA	CASSPGQGNTEAFF	TGTGCCAGCTCACCCGGACAGGGGAACACTGAAGCTTTCTTT
TRBJ1-2	TRBD1	TRBV28	NA	CASRSTGQGAKGYTF	TGTGCCAGCCGTTCAACGGGACAGGGGGCGAAGGGCTACACCTTC
TRBJ1-1	TRBD1	TRBV12-3/TRBV12-4	NA	CASSLGQGTEAFF	TGTGCCAGCAGTCTCGGACAGGGAACTGAAGCTTTCTTT
TRBJ1-1	TRBD1	TRBV24-1	NA	CATSDFPPGGRTEAFF	TGTGCCACCAGTGATTTTCCCCCAGGGGGCCGGACTGAAGCTTTCTTT
TRBJ2-5	TRBD1	TRBV6-5	NA	CASSLHGTGETQYF	TGTGCCAGCTCCCTCCACGGGACAGGGGAGACCCAGTACTTC
TRBJ2-3	NA	TRBV27	NA	CALRVDTQYF	TGTGCCCTGAGGGTAGATACGCAGTATTTT
TRBJ2-7	NA	TRBV24-1	NA	CATSDLGTHSQPIYEQYF	TGTGCCACCAGTGATTTGGGGACTCACAGCCAACCCATCTACGAGCAGTACTTC
TRBJ2-7	NA	TRBV27	NA	CASSSPGKTHEQYF	TGTGCCAGCAGTTCACCGGGGAAGACCCACGAGCAGTACTTC
TRBJ1-4	NA	TRBV27	NA	CASSLSSRSDEKLFF	TGTGCCAGCAGTTTATCGAGCAGGTCTGATGAAAAACTGTTTTTT
TRBJ2-3	TRBD1	TRBV18	NA	CASSPRDRVADTQYF	TGTGCCAGCTCACCTAGGGACAGGGTCGCAGATACGCAGTATTTT
TRBJ2-7	NA	TRBV11-2	few	CASSFTARVTYEQYF	TGTGCCAGCAGCTTTACAGCGAGGGTAACCTACGAGCAGTACTTC
TRBJ2-5	TRBD2	TRBV3-1/TRBV3-2	NA	CASSHTAGGVLTQYF	TGTGCCAGCAGCCACACAGCTGGGGGGGTTTTGACCCAGTACTTC
TRBJ1-4	NA	TRBV5-4	NA	CASSLGSRGKGEKLFF	TGTGCCAGCAGCTTGGGTAGTAGGGGGAAAGGAGAAAAACTGTTTTTT
TRBJ1-6	NA	TRBV4-1	NA	CASSQRGGGNSPLHF	TGCGCCAGCAGCCAAAGAGGGGGGGGTAATTCACCCCTCCACTTT
TRBJ1-2	NA	TRBV19	NA	CASSVSGGYGYTF	TGTGCCAGTAGTGTATCCGGCGGCTATGGCTACACCTTC
TRBJ2-1	TRBD2	TRBV7-3	NA	CASSPRTSGHNEQFF	TGTGCCAGCAGCCCCCGGACTAGCGGGCACAATGAGCAGTTCTTC
TRBJ1-2	TRBD1	TRBV5-1	NA	CASSPGTGPIGYTF	TGCGCCAGCAGCCCAGGGACAGGTCCGATCGGCTACACCTTC
TRBJ2-7	TRBD2	TRBV4-3	NA	CASSQRRGGNEQYF	TGCGCCAGCAGCCAACGACGGGGGGGGAACGAGCAGTACTTC
TRBJ2-7	TRBD1	TRBV5-5	once	CASSFEGAGEQYF	TGTGCCAGCAGCTTTGAGGGGGCCGGGGAGCAGTACTTC
TRBJ2-7	NA	TRBV30	NA	CAWRGPLSSYEQYF	TGTGCCTGGAGGGGGCCCCTAAGCTCCTACGAGCAGTACTTC
TRBJ1-2	TRBD1	TRBV20-1	NA	CSVGTALGYTF	TGCAGTGTTGGGACAGCATTAGGCTACACCTTC
TRBJ2-1	TRBD2	TRBV7-2	NA	CASSQGTRINEQFF	TGTGCCAGCAGCCAGGGGACTAGGATCAATGAGCAGTTCTTC
TRBJ2-7	TRBD1	TRBV5-6	NA	CASSLVGDRPSYEQYF	TGTGCCAGCAGCTTGGTAGGGGACAGACCCTCCTACGAGCAGTACTTC
TRBJ1-2	TRBD1	TRBV30	NA	CAWHRGRGIYGYTF	TGTGCCTGGCACAGGGGCAGGGGTATCTATGGCTACACCTTC
TRBJ2-1	TRBD2	TRBV28	NA	CASRPGGRNNEQFF	TGTGCCAGCAGGCCGGGAGGCCGTAACAATGAGCAGTTCTTC
TRBJ1-2	NA	TRBV7-9	NA	CASRRTDSPQGYTF	TGTGCCAGCAGGCGTACGGACAGCCCACAGGGCTACACCTTC
TRBJ2-2	TRBD2	TRBV7-2	NA	CASRTSGAGELFF	TGTGCCAGCAGGACTAGCGGGGCCGGGGAGCTGTTTTTT
TRBJ1-5	NA	TRBV6-5	NA	CASSYLGGPQHF	TGTGCCAGCAGTTACCTAGGAGGGCCCCAGCATTTT
TRBJ1-5	TRBD1	TRBV18	few	CASSPDRVSNQPQHF	TGTGCCAGCTCACCGGACAGGGTTAGCAATCAGCCCCAGCATTTT
TRBJ1-5	NA	TRBV7-9	NA	CASSSRESNQPQHF	TGTGCCAGCAGCTCGAGGGAAAGCAATCAGCCCCAGCATTTT
TRBJ2-3	TRBD2	TRBV7-3	NA	CARRTSAVSDTQYF	TGTGCCAGACGGACTAGCGCCGTCTCAGATACGCAGTATTTT
TRBJ2-1	NA	TRBV3-1/TRBV3-2	NA	CASSHTGRVEQFF	TGTGCCAGCAGCCACACCGGGCGGGTTGAGCAGTTCTTC